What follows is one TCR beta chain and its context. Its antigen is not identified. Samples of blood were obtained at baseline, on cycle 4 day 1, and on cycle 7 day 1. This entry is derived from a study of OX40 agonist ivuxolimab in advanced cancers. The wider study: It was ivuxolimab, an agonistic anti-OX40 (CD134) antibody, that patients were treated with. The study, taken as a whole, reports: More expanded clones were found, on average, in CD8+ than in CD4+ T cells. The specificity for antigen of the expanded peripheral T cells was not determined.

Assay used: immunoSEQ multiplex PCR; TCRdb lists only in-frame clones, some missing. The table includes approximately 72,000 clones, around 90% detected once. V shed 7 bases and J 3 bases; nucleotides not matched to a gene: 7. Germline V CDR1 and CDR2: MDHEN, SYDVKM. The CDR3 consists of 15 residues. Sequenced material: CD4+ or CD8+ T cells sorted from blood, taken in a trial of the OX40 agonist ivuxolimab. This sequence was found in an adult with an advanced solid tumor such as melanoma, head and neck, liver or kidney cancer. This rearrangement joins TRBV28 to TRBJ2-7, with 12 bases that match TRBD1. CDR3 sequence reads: CASTPRDRGLYEQYF. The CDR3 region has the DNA TGTGCCAGCACTCCCCGGGACAGGGGGCTCTACGAGCAGTACTTC.